The rows below give T cell receptor beta chains drawn from one sample of a study of blood T cell repertoires in COVID-19. The table came from immunoSEQ multiplex PCR; TCRdb's copy has only in-frame clones and leaves some out. The table has under 150,000 clones, 75% to 90% seen once. Sequencing input: peripheral blood. The receptors come from a human donor in a cohort sampled during active COVID-19. CDR3s include the opening cysteine and the closing phenylalanine or tryptophan. Each record gives: J gene, V gene, D gene, clone size, CDR3 protein, CDR3 DNA. The D gene is left open where the match is weak. Where a row states a size, it is once, few, many or the class of an expanded clone; other rows omit it.

j_call: TRBJ1-1; v_call: TRBV7-9; d_call: NA; clone_size: NA; cdr3_aa: CASSSRGEAFF; cdr3_nt: TGTGCCAGCAGCTCCCGCGGTGAAGCTTTCTTT
j_call: TRBJ2-7; v_call: TRBV19; d_call: TRBD1; clone_size: few; cdr3_aa: CASRTTGQSYYEQYF; cdr3_nt: TGTGCCAGTAGAACGACAGGGCAGTCCTACTACGAGCAGTACTTC
j_call: TRBJ2-7; v_call: TRBV2; d_call: NA; clone_size: once; cdr3_aa: CASSEDSFTSDYEQYF; cdr3_nt: TGTGCCAGCAGTGAAGATAGCTTCACGTCTGACTACGAGCAGTACTTC
j_call: TRBJ2-5; v_call: TRBV6-5; d_call: TRBD2; clone_size: NA; cdr3_aa: CASSGGERETQYF; cdr3_nt: TGTGCCAGCAGCGGGGGGGAGAGGGAGACCCAGTACTTC
j_call: TRBJ2-1; v_call: TRBV5-1; d_call: NA; clone_size: NA; cdr3_aa: CASSPRVANEQFF; cdr3_nt: TGCGCCAGCAGCCCGCGGGTTGCGAATGAGCAGTTCTTC
j_call: TRBJ1-2; v_call: TRBV5-5; d_call: TRBD1; clone_size: few; cdr3_aa: CASIPGTVGGYTF; cdr3_nt: TGTGCCAGCATCCCCGGGACAGTGGGCGGCTACACCTTC
j_call: TRBJ1-5; v_call: TRBV9; d_call: TRBD1; clone_size: once; cdr3_aa: CASSVEGALNQPQHF; cdr3_nt: TGTGCCAGCAGCGTAGAGGGGGCCCTCAATCAGCCCCAGCATTTT
j_call: TRBJ2-7; v_call: TRBV5-1; d_call: TRBD1; clone_size: NA; cdr3_aa: CASSSTGHEQYF; cdr3_nt: TGCGCCAGCAGCTCGACAGGGCACGAGCAGTACTTC
j_call: TRBJ2-1; v_call: TRBV3-1/TRBV3-2; d_call: TRBD1; clone_size: once; cdr3_aa: CASSQVGTALNFWNEQFF; cdr3_nt: TGTGCCAGCAGCCAAGTAGGGACAGCCCTAAACTTTTGGAATGAGCAGTTCTTC
j_call: TRBJ1-1; v_call: TRBV6-2/TRBV6-3; d_call: NA; clone_size: NA; cdr3_aa: CASSYSTLLNTEAFF; cdr3_nt: TGTGCCAGCAGTTACTCGACACTTCTGAACACTGAAGCTTTCTTT
j_call: TRBJ2-3; v_call: TRBV2; d_call: TRBD2; clone_size: few; cdr3_aa: CASAGTRGFGTDTQYF; cdr3_nt: TGTGCCAGTGCCGGGACTAGAGGATTCGGCACAGATACGCAGTATTTT